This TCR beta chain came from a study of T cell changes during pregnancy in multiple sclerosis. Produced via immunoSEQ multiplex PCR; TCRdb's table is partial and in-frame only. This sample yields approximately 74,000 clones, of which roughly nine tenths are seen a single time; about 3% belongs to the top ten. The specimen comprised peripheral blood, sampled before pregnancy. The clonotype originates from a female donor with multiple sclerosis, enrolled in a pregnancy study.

The CDR3 bases are TGTGCCAGCAGTTTCGGACTAGCGGGAGCGAGGGGTGAGCAGTTCTTC. It translates to CASSFGLAGARGEQFF. V and J are TRBV27 and TRBJ2-1; 13 bases agree with TRBD2. The germline V gene has CDR1 MNHEY and CDR2 SMNVEV (reference sequence). This CDR3 comprises 16 residues. Trimming at V came to 3 bases and at J to 9 bases, leaving 8 bases not matched to a gene.